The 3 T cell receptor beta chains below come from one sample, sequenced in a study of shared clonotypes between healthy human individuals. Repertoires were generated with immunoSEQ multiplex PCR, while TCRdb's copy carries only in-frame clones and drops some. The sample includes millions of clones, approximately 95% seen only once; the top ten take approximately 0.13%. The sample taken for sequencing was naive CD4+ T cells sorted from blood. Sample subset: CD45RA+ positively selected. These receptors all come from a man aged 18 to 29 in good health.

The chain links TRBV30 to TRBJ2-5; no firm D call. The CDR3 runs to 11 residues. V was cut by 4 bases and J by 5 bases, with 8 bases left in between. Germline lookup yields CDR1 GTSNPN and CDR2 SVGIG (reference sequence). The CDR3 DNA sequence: TGTGCCTGGAAAGACCCGGAGACCCAGTACTTC. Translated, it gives CAWKDPETQYF.

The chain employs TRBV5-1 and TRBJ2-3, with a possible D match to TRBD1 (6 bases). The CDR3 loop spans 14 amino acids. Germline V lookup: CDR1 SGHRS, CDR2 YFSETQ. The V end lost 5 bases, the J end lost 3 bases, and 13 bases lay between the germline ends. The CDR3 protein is CASRGGQGTDTQYF. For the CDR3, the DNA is TGCGCCAGCAGAGGGGGTCAGGGAACAGATACGCAGTATTTT.

CDR3 nucleotides: TGTGCCAGCAGCTTGCCTCCCACCGAGCAGTACTTC. Translated, it gives CASSLPPTEQYF. V usage is TRBV5-4 and J usage is TRBJ2-7; D is ambiguous. The length of the CDR3 is 12 residues. Germline CDR1 and CDR2: SGHNT and YYREEE (reference sequence). V was pared by 1 base and J by 6 bases, with 8 bases between.